Shown below are 24 T cell receptor beta chains from a single sample sequenced in a study of CD8 T cells in ankylosing spondylitis. TCRdb used MiXCR to reprocess the 5' RACE reads, holding one entry per CDR3 protein. The data show 220,000 or so distinct CDR3 sequences, roughly 10% seen once. Source material: blood, either unsorted or a sorted T cell fraction (not recorded which). These receptors all come from a male donor with ankylosing spondylitis or in good health (not recorded which).

The table lists this clonotype with a few counts. The chain links TRBV2 to TRBJ1-1, with 7 bases that match TRBD1. The CDR3 is 13 amino acids. V shed 7 bases and J 4 bases; nucleotides not matched to a gene: 6. Germline CDR1 is SNHLY and CDR2 is FYNNEI. The CDR3 is CASTDREVTEAFF. DNA of the CDR3: TGTGCCAGCACCGACAGGGAGGTCACTGAAGCTTTCTTT.

This clonotype has a count of ten or more. This chain uses TRBV27 with TRBJ2-3, with D unresolved. The germline V gene encodes CDR1 MNHEY and CDR2 SMNVEV (reference sequence). The V end was cut by 3 bases, the J end by 0 bases, with 10 bases between. This CDR3 has 15 amino acids. The CDR3 loop reads CASSFLPYSTDTQYF. In nucleotides, the CDR3 is TGTGCCAGCAGTTTTCTACCGTATAGCACAGATACGCAGTATTTT.

This clonotype was recorded many times. This chain connects TRBV7-2 to TRBJ1-5; D is undetermined. This CDR3 comprises 16 residues. Per germline, CDR1 SGHTA and CDR2 FQGNSA. Trimming removed 1 base from V and 5 bases from J, with 15 bases in between. In DNA form, the CDR3 reads TGTGCCAGCAGCTTAGATCGCTACACCTCGGATCAGCCCCAGCATTTT. This gives the protein CASSLDRYTSDQPQHF.

There are many counts of this clonotype. The chain joins TRBV13 to TRBJ1-3; no clear D. V dropped 5 bases and J dropped 4 bases, with 15 bases sitting between them. The germline V gene encodes CDR1 PRHDT and CDR2 FYEKMQ (reference sequence). The CDR3 is made up of 15 amino acids. CDR3 residues: CASSSSPDSGNTIYF. The DNA of the CDR3 is TGTGCCAGCAGCAGTAGTCCGGATTCCGGAAACACCATATATTTT.

This clonotype has at least ten counts. V and J are TRBV5-6 and TRBJ2-7; tentatively, D is TRBD1 (5 bases). The CDR3 totals 15 residues. Germline assignment: CDR1 SGHDT and CDR2 YYEEEE. V was shortened by 6 bases and J by 3 bases, with 19 bases between the two germline ends. CDR3 nucleotides: TGTGCCAGCAACCGCCTGGGGCCAGGCCGCTACGAGCAGTACTTC. Translating gives CASNRLGPGRYEQYF.

This clonotype showed up many times. The chain couples TRBV5-1 to TRBJ1-6; D not certain. Germline V CDR1 and CDR2: SGHRS, YFSETQ. The germline V and J ends were trimmed by 0 bases and 4 bases, with 8 bases remaining between them. The CDR3 is 15 amino acids. CDR3 nucleotides: TGCGCCAGCAGCTTGGATGGAGGGTATAATTCACCCCTCCACTTT. Encoded protein: CASSLDGGYNSPLHF.

J is TRBJ1-4 and V is TRBV6-1, with 9 bases identical to TRBD1. CDR1 is MNHNS and CDR2 is SASEGT in the germline V gene. V shed 1 base and J 10 bases; nucleotides not matched to a gene: 13. The CDR3 length is 17 residues. CDR3: CASSEVGTGRGGRKLFF. The CDR3 region has the DNA TGTGCCAGCAGTGAAGTTGGGACAGGGAGGGGTGGGCGAAAACTGTTTTTT.

V is TRBV7-2 and J is TRBJ1-3; D may be TRBD1 (5 bases). The CDR3 is made up of 14 amino acids. The germline V and J ends were trimmed by 5 bases and 2 bases, with 10 bases remaining between them. Looked up from germline, CDR1 is SGHTA and CDR2 is FQGNSA. The CDR3 reads CASSAPGTGNTIYF. CDR3 bases: TGTGCCAGCAGCGCCCCAGGGACTGGAAACACCATATATTTT. Based on the CDR3 plus reference TRBV7-2 and TRBJ1-3, the full variable domain is GAGVSQSPSNKVTEKGKDVELRCDPISGHTALYWYRQSLGQGLEFLIYFQGNSAPDKSGLPSDRFSAERTGGSVSTLTIQRTQQEDSAVYLCASSAPGTGNTIYFGEGSWLTVV.

The V gene is TRBV11-1, the J gene TRBJ1-1; D might be TRBD1 (6 bases). CDR1 is SGHAT and CDR2 is FQDESV in the germline V gene (reference sequence). The CDR3 runs to 15 residues. Trimming pared 4 bases from V and 3 bases from J, leaving 15 bases between. The CDR3 protein is CASSSQGRWDTEAFF. The CDR3 coding sequence is TGTGCCAGCAGCTCCCAGGGGCGCTGGGACACTGAAGCTTTCTTT.

At least ten counts were recorded for this clonotype. The V call is TRBV3-1, the J call TRBJ2-3; D is unresolved. Trimming shortened V by 1 base and J by 5 bases, and 10 bases separated the two germline ends. This CDR3 contains 14 residues. From germline, CDR1 is LGHDT and CDR2 YNNKEL (reference sequence). As DNA, the CDR3 is TGTGCCAGCAGCCAAGCAACTACCAAAGATACGCAGTATTTT. It translates to CASSQATTKDTQYF.

This clonotype was counted at least ten times. The V and J genes are TRBV6-1 and TRBJ2-7; D unresolved. Per the germline V gene, CDR1 is MNHNS and CDR2 is SASEGT. The V end lost 5 bases, the J end lost 4 bases, and 12 bases lay between the germline ends. This CDR3 has 13 amino acids. CDR3 coding DNA: TGTGCCAGCAGTACCCTTTCCAGGTACGAGCAGTACTTC. It yields the protein CASSTLSRYEQYF.

This clonotype was seen many times. V and J are TRBV4-2 and TRBJ2-1, with TRBD1 matching 7 bases. After removal of 4 bases from V and 4 bases from J, the junction contained 7 bases not matched to a gene. The CDR3 consists of 15 residues. Per the germline V gene, CDR1 is LGHNA and CDR2 is YNFKEQ. CDR3: CASSLNDRAYNEQFF. The CDR3 bases are TGTGCCAGCAGCCTCAACGACAGGGCTTACAATGAGCAGTTCTTC.

This sequence joins TRBV2 and TRBJ1-1; D uncertain. This CDR3 has 12 residues. V lost 4 bases and J lost 1, with 4 bases in between. Germline CDR1 reads SNHLY; CDR2 reads FYNNEI. The CDR3 DNA follows: TGTGCCAGCAGTGGGGCGAACACTGAAGCTTTCTTT. Translation: CASSGANTEAFF.

This clonotype was counted at least ten times. The V and J genes are TRBV5-5 and TRBJ1-5; no reliable D call. The CDR3 loop spans 14 amino acids. V shed 0 bases and J shed 7 bases, with 11 bases lying between them. CDR1 SGHKS and CDR2 YYEKEE come from the germline V gene (reference sequence). The CDR3 reads CASSLGAGNQPQHF. DNA of the CDR3: TGTGCCAGCAGCTTGGGAGCAGGAAACCAGCCCCAGCATTTT. Complete variable domain (other parts from reference TRBV5-5 and TRBJ1-5): DAGVTQSPTHLIKTRGQQVTLRCSPISGHKSVSWYQQVLGQGPQFIFQYYEKEERGRGNFPDRFSARQFPNYSSELNVNALLLGDSALYLCASSLGAGNQPQHFGDGTRLSIL.

This clonotype showed up many times. V and J are TRBV28 and TRBJ1-1; D gene uncertain. The CDR3 is 15 residues long. Trimming took 5 bases from V and 1 from J, leaving 14 bases between them. Germline V gene data show CDR1 as MDHEN and CDR2 as SYDVKM. The CDR3 DNA reads as TGTGCCAGCAGTCCCGTGGGAGGGAGGAACACTGAAGCTTTCTTT. It codes for CASSPVGGRNTEAFF.

As concerns this clonotype: One base away lies a much larger clone, so this may be a sequencing read error. CDR3 residues: CSAPRGQGSSYNSPHHF. The CDR3 DNA is TGCAGTGCCCCACGGGGGCAGGGGAGCTCCTATAATTCACCCCACCACTTT. This rearrangement joins TRBV20-1 to TRBJ1-6; tentatively, D is TRBD1 (6 bases). CDR3 size: 17 residues. Germline lookup yields CDR1 DFQATT and CDR2 SNEGSKA (reference sequence).

This clonotype was seen many times. The chain uses TRBV7-2 and TRBJ1-4; D gene unclear. Trimming stripped 2 bases from V and 5 bases from J, with 9 bases between. The CDR3 covers 14 residues. Germline V lookup: CDR1 SGHTA, CDR2 FQGNSA. The CDR3 bases are TGTGCCAGCAGCTTATATCGGCAGAATGAAAAACTGTTTTTT. It encodes CASSLYRQNEKLFF.

This chain links TRBV20-1 with TRBJ2-1, with 13 bases identical to TRBD2. The CDR3 spans 16 residues. Per the germline V gene, CDR1 is DFQATT and CDR2 is SNEGSKA (reference sequence). The V gene end was trimmed by 0 bases and the J gene end by 4 bases; junction bases not matched to a gene: 3. The CDR3 DNA follows: TGCAGTGCTAGAGATAGGACTAGCGGGGGATACAATGAGCAGTTCTTC. Encoded protein: CSARDRTSGGYNEQFF.

The J gene is TRBJ1-2, the V gene TRBV5-1; D possibly corresponds to TRBD1 (6 bases). The germline CDR1 and CDR2 sequences are SGHRS and YFSETQ. Trimming removed 0 bases at V and 4 bases at J, with 10 bases between. CDR3 length equals 14 residues. Here the CDR3 reads CASSLDGGRYGYTF. CDR3 nucleotide sequence: TGCGCCAGCAGCTTGGATGGGGGCCGCTATGGCTACACCTTC.

DNA of the CDR3: TGTGCCAGCAGCCCTGTCGGGACAGGGAGAACCTACGAGCAGTACTTC. Translated, it gives CASSPVGTGRTYEQYF. The gene calls are TRBV7-2 and TRBJ2-7; the match to TRBD1 covers 9 bases. With V trimmed by 5 bases and J by 2 bases, 10 bases remained unmatched. The germline gives CDR1 SGHTA, CDR2 FQGNSA. The CDR3 contains 16 residues.

The rearrangement links TRBV29-1 to TRBJ2-3; TRBD2 might be the D (5 bases). The germline V and J ends were trimmed by 7 bases and 6 bases, with 11 bases remaining between them. This CDR3 region has 11 residues. Germline CDR1 and CDR2: SQVTM and ANQGSEA. In DNA form, the CDR3 reads TGCAGCGGGTTACTAGTGGATACGCAGTATTTT. Translated, it gives CSGLLVDTQYF.

This clonotype was recorded a few times. The chain combines TRBV5-1 with TRBJ2-1; D is unresolved. The CDR3 totals 16 residues. Trimming pared 1 base from V and 5 bases from J, leaving 16 bases between. Per germline, CDR1 SGHRS and CDR2 YFSETQ. CDR3 region: CASSLYRLDGDNEQFF. The CDR3 DNA sequence: TGCGCCAGCAGCTTGTATAGGTTGGACGGTGACAATGAGCAGTTCTTC.

The J gene is TRBJ2-5, the V gene TRBV18; D gene unclear. The CDR3 sequence is 16 residues long. V was pared by 2 bases and J by 5 bases, with 18 bases between. Germline CDR1 and CDR2: KGHSH and LQKENI. The CDR3 DNA reads as TGTGCCAGCTCACCAATCCGGACCCCTGCTAGGGAGACCCAGTACTTC. Amino acid sequence: CASSPIRTPARETQYF.

In this sample, this clonotype turned up many times. This CDR3 is CASSPGGFEETQYF. The CDR3, as DNA: TGTGCCAGCAGTCCCGGCGGGTTTGAAGAGACCCAGTACTTC. This chain uses TRBV27 with TRBJ2-5; D is perhaps TRBD2 (5 bases). V lost 5 bases, J lost 3 bases, and 13 bases lay in between. The CDR3 sequence is 14 residues long. Germline lookup yields CDR1 MNHEY and CDR2 SMNVEV (reference sequence).